Sequencing of this TCR beta chain was carried out in a study of blood T cell repertoires in COVID-19. The wider study: Sample material is recorded as cDNA or gDNA derived from T cells, B-cell-depleted T cells, or PBMCs.

Here immunoSEQ multiplex PCR was the method, and the copy in TCRdb shows in-frame clones only, minus some. This sample has 150,000 to 200,000 clones, with about 89% found just once. This clone was counted between two and nine times. Adults between roughly 18 and 89 years of age took part from about two dozen US areas. Donors of Cohort 3 who recovered were those that had two negative PCRs, clearance, or symptom resolution. V shed 4 bases, J shed 6 bases, and the junction held 8 bases outside the gene matches. The CDR3 has 14 residues. Germline CDR1 reads LGHDT; CDR2 reads YNNKEL (reference sequence). The chain uses TRBV3-1 (or the pseudogene TRBV3-2) and TRBJ2-7; 8 bases line up with TRBD2. The sequenced sample consisted of PBMCs or T cells enriched from blood (not recorded which). The sequence derives from a woman between 18 and 29 years old who had recovered from COVID-19. The CDR3 region has the DNA TGTGCCAGCAGCCCCGGGACTAGTCCCATCGAGCAGTACTTC. Protein sequence: CASSPGTSPIEQYF.